The present T cell receptor (beta chain) was sequenced within a study of T-cell memory formation after mild COVID-19. Per the germline V gene, CDR1 is MNHEY and CDR2 is SMNVEV (reference sequence). The CDR3 extends over 15 amino acids. V lost 0 bases to trimming and J lost 8 bases, with 11 bases between them. Each CDR3 protein gets one entry after TCRdb re-called the 5' RACE reads with MiXCR. Among roughly 200,000 distinct CDR3 sequences listed, around 8.8% were seen once. This clonotype was observed at least ten times. The chain uses TRBV27 and TRBJ1-6; weak D call: TRBD1 (6 bases). The sequencing input was PBMCs or a T cell subset sorted from them (not recorded which). This clonotype originated in a man between 18 and 29 years old who had mild COVID-19 (a few samples of this study predate the infection). Cell type and time point are not known. CDR3 sequence: CASSLSNRVYSPLHF. CDR3 DNA sequence: TGTGCCAGCAGTTTATCGAACAGGGTGTATTCACCCCTCCACTTT.